This TCR beta chain was observed in a study of blood T cell repertoires in COVID-19. Across the whole study: COVID-19 samples collected from the United States, Italy and Spain covered acute and convalescent phases. From T cells, B-cell-depleted T cells, or PBMCs came the material, which was cDNA or gDNA.

Trimming cost V 5 bases and J 3 bases, with 8 bases left between them. Germline lookup yields CDR1 LNHNV and CDR2 YYDKDF (reference sequence). The CDR3 contains 13 residues. Original methodology: Using reference gene primer amplification, nucleated cell counts were estimated. Sequencing was performed with immunoSEQ multiplex PCR; in TCRdb, only in-frame clones are kept and a portion is missing. D and trimming come from the DNA, and the V and J calls and clone size come from that table. The table has some 200,000 clones, around 89% seen once; the top ten hold less than 2%. The sequence came from a man between 65 and 85 years old with acute or convalescent COVID-19. Sequencing used peripheral blood. The chain uses TRBV15 and TRBJ2-1; maybe TRBD2 (6 bases). CDR3 protein: CATSGGSYNEQFF. The CDR3 bases are TGTGCCACCAGCGGGGGGAGCTACAATGAGCAGTTCTTC. The full variable domain, its missing parts supplied by reference TRBV15 and TRBJ2-1, is DAMVIQNPRYQVTQFGKPVTLSCSQTLNHNVMYWYQQKSSQAPKLLFHYYDKDFNNEADTPDNFQSRRPNTSFCFLDIRSPGLGDTAMYLCATSGGSYNEQFFGPGTRLTVL.